This TCR beta chain was found in a study of T cells in Graves' hyperthyroidism and ophthalmopathy. Study information: Peripheral blood sampling occurred at initial diagnosis, before any treatment. General study results and limits: For ophthalmopathy, model prediction preceded onset by a median roughly 6.5 months.

The CDR3 is 16 amino acids. V was pared by 5 bases and J by 6 bases, with 22 bases between. Diagnoses used clinical symptoms, serum thyroxine and TRAb, thyroid ultrasound and orbital computed tomography. Fresh peripheral blood, 7.5 to 10 ml, yielded the PBMCs. This clonotype was detected ten times or more. Its target is unknown. Amplification targeted TCR beta CDR3 regions from RNA transcripts. Primed by the HTBI set, a first-round RT-PCR was run on the TCR CDR3. TCRdb fed the multiplex PCR reads into MiXCR, producing one record per CDR3 protein. The table lists approximately 430,000 distinct CDR3 sequences, about 14% of them singletons.

The sequence was obtained from a man aged 18 to 35 with Graves' ophthalmopathy. This rearrangement joins TRBV12-3 or TRBV12-4 to TRBJ1-1; possible D gene TRBD1, 5 bases. Material: blood. The chain's CDR3 is CASSPSRWGSLAEAFF. CDR3 in DNA: TGTGCCAGCAGTCCTTCCCGGTGGGGGAGTCTGGCTGAAGCTTTCTTT.